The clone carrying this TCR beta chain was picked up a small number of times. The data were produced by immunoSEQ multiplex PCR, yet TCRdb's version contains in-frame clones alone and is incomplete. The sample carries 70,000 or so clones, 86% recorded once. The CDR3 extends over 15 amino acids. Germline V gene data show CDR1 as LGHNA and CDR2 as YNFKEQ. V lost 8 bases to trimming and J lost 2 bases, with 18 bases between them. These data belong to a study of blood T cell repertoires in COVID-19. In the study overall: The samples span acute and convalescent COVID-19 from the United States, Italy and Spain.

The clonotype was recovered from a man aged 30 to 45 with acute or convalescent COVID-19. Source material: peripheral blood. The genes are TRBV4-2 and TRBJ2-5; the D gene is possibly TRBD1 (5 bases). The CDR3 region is CASSERGISQETQYF. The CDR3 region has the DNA TGTGCCAGCTCTGAAAGGGGAATCTCGCAAGAGACCCAGTACTTC.